These 23 T cell receptor beta chains were sequenced from one sample in a study of blood T cell repertoires in COVID-19. Using immunoSEQ multiplex PCR, the repertoire was profiled, and TCRdb retains in-frame clones only, with some absent. The sample lists some 120,000 clones, 80% to 90% occurring once. Sequenced: peripheral blood. The source of these receptors is a man in his 70s with active or convalescent COVID-19.

V and J are TRBV5-1 and TRBJ1-1; 7 nucleotides line up with TRBD1. J lost 3 bases, V lost 1 base, and 6 bases had no gene match. The CDR3 sequence is 15 residues long. Germline CDR1 reads SGHRS; CDR2 reads YFSETQ. CDR3 amino acids: CASSLSTGMDTEAFF. As DNA, the CDR3 is TGCGCCAGCAGCTTGTCGACAGGGATGGACACTGAAGCTTTCTTT.

The chain's CDR3 is CASSIGDISPLHF. In DNA, the CDR3 is TGTGCCAGTAGTATAGGGGACATCTCACCCCTCCACTTT. This chain uses TRBV19 with TRBJ1-6; possible D gene TRBD1, 6 bases. The germline V gene encodes CDR1 LNHDA and CDR2 SQIVND (reference sequence). Trimming shortened V by 1 base and J by 10 bases, and 8 bases separated the two germline ends. This CDR3 region has 13 residues.

V usage is TRBV18 and J usage is TRBJ2-1; 10 nucleotides match TRBD1. The germline V gene has CDR1 KGHSH and CDR2 LQKENI. The V and J ends lost 4 bases and 9 bases, in that order; junction bases with no gene match: 3. This CDR3 has 13 residues. The CDR3 region is CASSRGQGIEQFF. CDR3 nucleotide sequence: TGTGCCAGCTCACGGGGACAGGGGATTGAGCAGTTCTTC.

This CDR3 is CASSLTGIGSGNTIYF. As DNA, the CDR3 is TGCGCCAGCAGTCTAACAGGGATAGGGTCTGGAAACACCATATATTTT. This rearrangement joins TRBV5-1 to TRBJ1-3, with TRBD1 as a possible D gene (6 bases). Germline V gives CDR1 SGHRS, CDR2 YFSETQ. V lost 5 bases, J lost 1 base, and 16 bases lay in between. This CDR3 region has 16 residues.

A few counts support this clone. The rearrangement links TRBV6-5 to TRBJ2-7; TRBD2 agrees at 9 bases. Germline V gene sequence: CDR1 MNHEY, CDR2 SVGAGI. CDR3 length: 16 residues. Trimming removed 1 base from V and 2 bases from J; junction bases left unmatched: 6. The CDR3 reads CASSYLSGRSTYEQYF. In DNA, the CDR3 is TGTGCCAGCAGTTACTTAAGCGGGAGGTCGACCTACGAGCAGTACTTC.

V and J are TRBV30 and TRBJ1-3, with D hard to call. The V gene's germline CDR1 is GTSNPN and CDR2 SVGIG (reference sequence). Trimming removed 5 bases from V and 5 bases from J, with 7 bases in between. This CDR3 region has 11 residues. CDR3 region: CAWSTRNTIYF. DNA of the CDR3: TGTGCCTGGTCTACTAGAAACACCATATATTTT.

J is TRBJ2-6 and V is TRBV19, with D perhaps TRBD1 (5 bases). Trimming left V 3 bases short and J 0 bases short, with 12 bases between. CDR1 is LNHDA, CDR2 SQIVND, per germline (reference sequence). This CDR3 contains 17 residues. The CDR3 spells CASSIVADSSGANVLTF. CDR3 DNA: TGTGCCAGTAGTATCGTGGCAGACAGCTCTGGGGCCAACGTCCTGACTTTC.

The chain couples TRBV7-3 to TRBJ2-3, with 10 bases lining up with TRBD2. Germline V gene sequence: CDR1 SGHTA, CDR2 FQGTGA. Trimming removed 7 bases from V and 3 bases from J; junction bases left unmatched: 10. There are 16 residues in the CDR3. The CDR3 region is CASTLSSGRPTDTQYF. The CDR3 DNA is TGTGCCAGCACCTTGAGTAGCGGGAGGCCGACAGATACGCAGTATTTT.

V usage is TRBV29-1 and J usage is TRBJ2-1; D is perhaps TRBD1 (5 bases). Trimming cost V 6 bases and J 7 bases, with 13 bases left between them. This CDR3 region has 12 residues. CDR1 and CDR2 (germline): SQVTM, ANQGSEA. For the CDR3, the DNA is TGCAGCGTAGGGTCAGGGTTTAATGAGCAGTTCTTC. Its protein product is CSVGSGFNEQFF.

The V gene is TRBV6-2 or TRBV6-3, the J gene TRBJ2-7; TRBD2 matches 11 bases. This CDR3 region has 16 residues. The V gene end was trimmed by 7 bases and the J gene end by 4 bases; junction bases not matched to a gene: 12. Germline V CDR1 and CDR2: MNHEY, SVGEGT. In DNA, the CDR3 is TGTGCCAGCACCCCACCGGTAGCGGGAGGGCCATACGAGCAGTACTTC. Translation gives CASTPPVAGGPYEQYF.

This clone was seen only once. This rearrangement joins TRBV2 to TRBJ2-7; no clear D. The CDR3 is made up of 13 amino acids. Germline CDR1 SNHLY, CDR2 FYNNEI. With 4 bases removed from V and 6 bases from J, the gap between germline ends came to 13 bases. The CDR3 coding sequence is TGTGCCAGCAGTGCGCTTCTAGGAAGCGAGCAGTACTTC. Its protein is CASSALLGSEQYF.

The CDR3 here is CASTSGLEGETQYF. CDR3 nucleotide sequence: TGTGCCAGCACCTCAGGGCTGGAGGGGGAGACCCAGTACTTC. The chain couples TRBV28 to TRBJ2-5; a weak D match, TRBD2 (6 bases). This CDR3 has 14 residues. Looked up from germline, CDR1 is MDHEN and CDR2 is SYDVKM. The V and J ends lost 7 bases and 5 bases respectively, with 17 bases between them.

The chain uses TRBV7-6 and TRBJ2-1, with 7 bases lining up with TRBD2. Per germline, CDR1 SGHVS and CDR2 FNYEAQ. The CDR3 consists of 15 residues. With V trimmed by 4 bases and J by 4 bases, 7 bases remained unmatched. This CDR3 reads CASSWEASGYNEQFF. CDR3 in DNA: TGTGCCAGCAGCTGGGAGGCTAGCGGTTACAATGAGCAGTTCTTC.

This clone appeared a few times. V and J are TRBV29-1 and TRBJ1-2; possibly TRBD1 for D (5 bases). Germline values: CDR1 SQVTM, CDR2 ANQGSEA. Deletions cut 2 bases from V and 5 bases from J, with 15 bases between. The CDR3 sequence is 14 residues long. CDR3 coding DNA: TGCAGCGTTGAACCCCGGACAAGCAGATATGGCTACACCTTC. Protein: CSVEPRTSRYGYTF.

The chain joins TRBV10-3 to TRBJ2-7, with 12 nucleotides matching TRBD2. The CDR3 consists of 15 residues. From germline, CDR1 is ENHRY and CDR2 SYGVKD. V dropped 6 bases and J dropped 4; count of bases not matched to a gene: 7. The CDR3: CAISLLAGGGYEQYF. CDR3 bases: TGTGCCATCAGCCTACTAGCGGGAGGTGGTTACGAGCAGTACTTC.

This clone has just a few counts. This chain uses TRBV28 with TRBJ1-2; 10 bases are a match to TRBD1. From germline, CDR1 is MDHEN and CDR2 SYDVKM. The length of the CDR3 is 14 residues. V lost 5 bases and J lost 8; bases outside the gene matches: 8. CDR3 DNA sequence: TGTGCCAGCAGTCCCGGGACAGGGGTGACGGGCTACACCTTC. Translation gives CASSPGTGVTGYTF.

The CDR3, as DNA: TGTGCCAGCAGCTTTGGCTCAGGGGCGAGCACTGAAGCTTTCTTT. Protein sequence: CASSFGSGASTEAFF. The J gene is TRBJ1-1, the V gene TRBV7-9; TRBD1 might be the D (6 bases). Trimming removed 3 bases from V and 4 bases from J, with 15 bases in between. Germline-derived CDR1 and CDR2 are SEHNR and FQNEAQ (reference sequence). This CDR3 is built from 15 residues.

The genes are TRBV19 and TRBJ1-4, with TRBD1 identical over 9 bases. The ends lost 8 bases at V and 3 bases at J; junction bases unmatched: 4. The CDR3 spans 14 residues. Germline V gene lookup returns CDR1 LNHDA and CDR2 SQIVND (reference sequence). The DNA for the CDR3 is TGTGCCAGTGGGGGACAGGGTCCTAATGAAAAACTGTTTTTT. It encodes CASGGQGPNEKLFF.

The chain combines TRBV4-1 with TRBJ1-6; the D gene is possibly TRBD1 (6 bases). The CDR3 extends over 14 amino acids. V gave up 0 bases and J gave up 9 bases, with 9 bases separating them. Germline V gene lookup returns CDR1 MGHRA and CDR2 YSYEKL. CDR3 protein: CASSQDQGGSPLHF. The DNA of the CDR3 is TGCGCCAGCAGCCAAGATCAAGGGGGTTCACCCCTCCACTTT.

The rearrangement uses TRBV24-1 and TRBJ2-1; TRBD2 matches at 7 bases. The junction had 10 bases not matched to a gene; V was cut back by 4 bases and J by 8 bases. Germline assignment: CDR1 KGHDR and CDR2 SFDVKD. The CDR3 runs 15 residues. The CDR3 sequence is CATSDGDYTMHEQFF. DNA for the CDR3: TGTGCCACCAGTGACGGGGACTACACCATGCATGAGCAGTTCTTC.

The chain combines TRBV3-1 (or the pseudogene TRBV3-2) with TRBJ1-1; possible D gene TRBD1, 6 bases. Trimming shortened V by 0 bases and J by 5 bases, and 10 bases separated the two germline ends. The CDR3 is 14 residues long. Per the germline V gene, CDR1 is LGHDT and CDR2 is YNNKEL (reference sequence). This CDR3 reads CASSQEGQGTEAFF. CDR3 nucleotides: TGTGCCAGCAGCCAAGAGGGACAAGGAACTGAAGCTTTCTTT.

V gene TRBV28 combines with J gene TRBJ2-7; TRBD1 matches at 7 bases. The J segment lost 0 bases and the V segment lost 5 bases, leaving 7 bases of the junction unmatched. Germline V gene lookup returns CDR1 MDHEN and CDR2 SYDVKM. The CDR3 loop spans 15 amino acids. As DNA, the CDR3 is TGTGCCAGCAGTCAGACAGGGTTTAGCTCCTACGAGCAGTACTTC. Its protein product is CASSQTGFSSYEQYF. Combining the CDR3 with reference TRBV28 and TRBJ2-7 gives the whole variable domain DVKVTQSSRYLVKRTGEKVFLECVQDMDHENMFWYRQDPGLGLRLIYFSYDVKMKEKGDIPEGYSVSREKKERFSLILESASTNQTSMYLCASSQTGFSSYEQYFGPGTRLTVT.

Only a few counts were recorded for this clone. The chain couples TRBV28 to TRBJ1-1; 8 nucleotides match TRBD1. The V gene's germline CDR1 is MDHEN and CDR2 SYDVKM. The CDR3 is 17 amino acids. Germline trimming cut 6 bases from V and 0 bases from J; bases unmatched to any gene: 12. In DNA form, the CDR3 reads TGTGCCAGCAGCCGGACAGGGTCGGGCGGGATGAACACTGAAGCTTTCTTT. Translation: CASSRTGSGGMNTEAFF. Combining the CDR3 with reference TRBV28 and TRBJ1-1 gives the whole variable domain DVKVTQSSRYLVKRTGEKVFLECVQDMDHENMFWYRQDPGLGLRLIYFSYDVKMKEKGDIPEGYSVSREKKERFSLILESASTNQTSMYLCASSRTGSGGMNTEAFFGQGTRLTVV.